This T cell receptor (beta chain) was documented in a study of blood T cell repertoires in COVID-19. Overall study: The study drew acute and convalescent COVID-19 samples from the United States, Italy and Spain.

With respect to this clone: Additional DNA sequences in this sample encode the identical CDR3.

The CDR3 runs to 13 residues. Looked up from germline, CDR1 is SGHRS and CDR2 is YFSETQ. V gave up 0 bases and J gave up 4 bases, with 5 bases separating them. The authors' processing: The assay estimated nucleated cells by amplifying reference gene primers. TCRdb's table, derived via immunoSEQ multiplex PCR, lists solely in-frame clones and lacks some. V and J calls and clone size are copied from that table; D and trimming were computed from the DNA. The sample records under 200,000 clones, around nine tenths being singletons. The chain combines TRBV5-1 with TRBJ1-5, with D uncertain. The sequence came from a man aged 18 to 29 with active or convalescent COVID-19. The sequencing input was peripheral blood. CDR3 residues: CASSLAGNQPQHF. The CDR3 region has the DNA TGCGCCAGCAGCTTGGCGGGGAATCAGCCCCAGCATTTT.